Detailed here is one T cell receptor (beta chain). Some clones are missing from TCRdb's copy, which holds only in-frame ones; the method was immunoSEQ multiplex PCR. The sample records hundreds of thousands of clones, around 91% being singletons. Germline values: CDR1 SNHLY, CDR2 FYNNEI. The CDR3 contains 11 residues. V was trimmed by 8 bases and J by 7 bases, leaving 10 bases between them. The source of the sample is a study of blood T cell repertoires in COVID-19. The source of this sequence is a woman aged 35 to 49 who had recovered from COVID-19. The sequencing sample was made of PBMCs or T cells enriched from blood (not recorded which). This chain connects TRBV2 to TRBJ2-3, with a weak D call TRBD2 (5 bases). The DNA for the CDR3 is TGTGCCAGCGGGTCGGGAAATACGCAGTATTTT. Translation gives CASGSGNTQYF.